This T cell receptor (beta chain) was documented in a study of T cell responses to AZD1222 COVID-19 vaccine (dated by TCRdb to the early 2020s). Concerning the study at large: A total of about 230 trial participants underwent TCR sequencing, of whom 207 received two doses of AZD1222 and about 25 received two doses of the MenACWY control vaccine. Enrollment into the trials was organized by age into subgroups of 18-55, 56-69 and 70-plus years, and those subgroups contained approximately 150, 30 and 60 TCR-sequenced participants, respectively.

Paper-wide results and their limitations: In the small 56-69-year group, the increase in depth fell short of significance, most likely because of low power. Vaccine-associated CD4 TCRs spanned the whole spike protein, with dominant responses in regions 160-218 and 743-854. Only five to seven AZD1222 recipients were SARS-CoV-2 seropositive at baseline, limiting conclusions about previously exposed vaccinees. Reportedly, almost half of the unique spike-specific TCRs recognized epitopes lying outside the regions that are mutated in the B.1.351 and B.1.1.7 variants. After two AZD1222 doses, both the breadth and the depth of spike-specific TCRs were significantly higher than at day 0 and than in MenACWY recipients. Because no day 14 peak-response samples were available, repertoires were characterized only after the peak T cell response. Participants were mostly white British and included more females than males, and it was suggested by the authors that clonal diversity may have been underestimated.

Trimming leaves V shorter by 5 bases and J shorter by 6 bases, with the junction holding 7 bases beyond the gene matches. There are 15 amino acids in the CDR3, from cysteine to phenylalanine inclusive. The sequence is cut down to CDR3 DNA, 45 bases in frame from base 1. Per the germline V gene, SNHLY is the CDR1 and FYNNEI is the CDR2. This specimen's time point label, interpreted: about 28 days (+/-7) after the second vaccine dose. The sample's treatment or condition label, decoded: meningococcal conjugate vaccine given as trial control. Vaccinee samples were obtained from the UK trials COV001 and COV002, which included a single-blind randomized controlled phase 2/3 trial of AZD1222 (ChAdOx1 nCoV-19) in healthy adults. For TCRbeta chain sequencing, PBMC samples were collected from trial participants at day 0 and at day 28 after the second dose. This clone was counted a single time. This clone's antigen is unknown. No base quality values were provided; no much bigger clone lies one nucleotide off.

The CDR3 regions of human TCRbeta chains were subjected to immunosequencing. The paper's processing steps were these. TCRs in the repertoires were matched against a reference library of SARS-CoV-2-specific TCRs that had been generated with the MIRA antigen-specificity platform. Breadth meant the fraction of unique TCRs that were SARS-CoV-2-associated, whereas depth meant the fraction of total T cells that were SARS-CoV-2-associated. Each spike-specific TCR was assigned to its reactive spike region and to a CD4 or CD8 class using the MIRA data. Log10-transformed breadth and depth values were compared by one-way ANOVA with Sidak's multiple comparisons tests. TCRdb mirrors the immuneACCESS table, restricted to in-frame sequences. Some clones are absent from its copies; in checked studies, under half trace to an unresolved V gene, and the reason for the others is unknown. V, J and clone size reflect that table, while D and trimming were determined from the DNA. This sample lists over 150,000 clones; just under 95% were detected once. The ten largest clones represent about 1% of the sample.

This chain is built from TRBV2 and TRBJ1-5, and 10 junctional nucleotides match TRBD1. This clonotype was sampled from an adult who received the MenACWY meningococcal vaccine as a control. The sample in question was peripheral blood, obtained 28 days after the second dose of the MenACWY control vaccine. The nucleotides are TGTGCCAGCAGTTCCCGGGACAGGGGCTTTCAGCCCCAGCATTTT. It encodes CASSSRDRGFQPQHF.